This TCR beta chain emerged from a study of CD8 T cells in ankylosing spondylitis. Broader study findings: Matched ankylosing spondylitis synovial fluid reportedly showed significant enrichment of disease-linked clones. Ankylosing spondylitis blood appeared to be characterized by a TCR beta motif of 8 or 9 highly homologous variants.

TCRdb reanalysed the 5' RACE reads using MiXCR and keeps one entry per CDR3 protein. The table shows about 500,000 distinct CDR3 sequences, with about 13% occurring only once. This CDR3 has 16 residues. The germline gives CDR1 DFQATT, CDR2 SNEGSKA (reference sequence). Regarding this clonotype: What it binds is unknown. This may arise from a read error, as a much more abundant clone is one base away.

This chain joins TRBV20-1 and TRBJ2-1; TRBD2 aligns across 7 bases. What was sequenced was blood, either unsorted or a sorted T cell fraction (not recorded which). The receptor's source is a male donor with ankylosing spondylitis. Written as DNA, the CDR3 is TGCAGTGCTAGATCTAAATGGGGACTACGCCACAATGAGCATTTCTTC. As protein: CSARSKWGLRHNEHFF.